Listed below are T cell receptor beta chains from one sample, sequenced in a study of blood T cell repertoires in COVID-19. TCRdb keeps only in-frame clones here, not all; method: immunoSEQ multiplex PCR. The sample carries about 250,000 clones, over 75% recorded once. Sequenced sample: PBMCs or T cells enriched from blood (not recorded which). These receptor sequences come from a woman aged 35 to 49 who had been exposed to COVID-19. CDR3s include the opening cysteine and the closing phenylalanine or tryptophan. D genes are given only for firm matches. Size is stated for part of the rows, as once, few or many counts, or as a class when the clone is expanded.

d_gene,len,j_gene,v_gene,abundance,CDR3aa,CDR3nt
TRBD1,15,TRBJ1-2,TRBV7-6,NA,CASSLETGGTYGYTF,TGTGCCAGCAGCTTAGAGACAGGGGGAACCTATGGCTACACCTTC
NA,15,TRBJ2-1,TRBV18,NA,CASSPAQQAYNEQFF,TGTGCCAGCTCACCAGCGCAGCAGGCCTACAATGAGCAGTTCTTC
NA,15,TRBJ2-2,TRBV6-5,NA,CASSYSAQNTGELFF,TGTGCCAGCAGTTACTCCGCGCAGAACACCGGGGAGCTGTTTTTT
NA,15,TRBJ1-6,TRBV9,NA,CASSVAGSGNSPLHF,TGTGCCAGCAGCGTAGCGGGGTCGGGAAATTCACCCCTCCACTTT
NA,14,TRBJ2-1,TRBV19,NA,CASKSEELRDEQFF,TGTGCCAGTAAGAGCGAGGAGCTACGGGATGAGCAGTTCTTC
TRBD1,14,TRBJ1-1,TRBV2,NA,CAGTEFTGDTEAFF,TGTGCCGGTACCGAATTTACAGGGGACACTGAAGCTTTCTTT
NA,17,TRBJ1-2,TRBV12-5,NA,CASGRNQNTGHPNGYTF,TGTGCTAGTGGCCGGAATCAAAACACAGGGCACCCAAATGGCTACACCTTC
NA,14,TRBJ1-4,TRBV25-1,NA,CASSEAGSGEKLFF,TGTGCCAGCAGTGAAGCCGGTTCTGGTGAAAAACTGTTTTTT
NA,14,TRBJ1-1,TRBV18,NA,CASSPTNSNTEAFF,TGTGCCAGCTCACCAACGAACTCGAACACTGAAGCTTTCTTT
TRBD1,15,TRBJ2-2,TRBV27,NA,CASSNRGRVTGELFF,TGTGCCAGCAGTAACAGGGGGCGAGTCACCGGGGAGCTGTTTTTT
TRBD2,19,TRBJ2-1,TRBV19,NA,CASSGTSGRGGVLHNEQFF,TGTGCCAGTTCCGGGACTAGCGGGAGAGGGGGTGTTTTACACAATGAGCAGTTCTTC
NA,15,TRBJ2-1,TRBV27,NA,CASSFYQGDYNEQFF,TGTGCCAGCAGTTTTTATCAGGGTGACTACAATGAGCAGTTCTTC
TRBD1,17,TRBJ2-5,TRBV7-2,NA,CASSLGTGGRGQETQYF,TGTGCCAGCAGCTTGGGGACAGGGGGGCGCGGGCAAGAGACCCAGTACTTC
TRBD1,16,TRBJ2-2,TRBV12-5,once,CASGWAAGGSTGELFF,TGTGCTAGTGGCTGGGCGGCAGGGGGCTCAACTGGGGAGCTGTTTTTT
TRBD1,15,TRBJ1-3,TRBV30,NA,CAWSLGWTGRNTIYF,TGTGCCTGGAGTTTGGGGTGGACAGGGAGAAACACCATATATTTT
TRBD1,16,TRBJ1-6,TRBV3-1/TRBV3-2,NA,CASSLGDRVYNSPLHF,TGTGCCAGCAGTCTAGGAGACAGGGTCTATAATTCACCCCTCCACTTT
NA,14,TRBJ2-2,TRBV7-8,NA,CASSPRLDTGELFF,TGTGCCAGCAGCCCTCGACTGGACACCGGGGAGCTGTTTTTT
TRBD1,17,TRBJ1-1,TRBV7-9,once,CASSRRTGGPGNTEAFF,TGTGCCAGCAGCCGCCGGACAGGGGGCCCTGGGAACACTGAAGCTTTCTTT
NA,14,TRBJ2-7,TRBV27,NA,CASSSRGLRSEQYF,TGTGCCAGCAGTTCCAGAGGCCTTAGATCCGAGCAGTACTTC
TRBD2,18,TRBJ2-7,TRBV27,many,CASSFPRVSGGPGYEQYF,TGTGCCAGCAGTTTCCCGAGGGTTAGCGGGGGCCCCGGGTACGAGCAGTACTTC
NA,11,TRBJ1-1,TRBV30,NA,CAWGGLTEAFF,TGTGCCTGGGGGGGGTTGACTGAAGCTTTCTTT
NA,14,TRBJ1-3,TRBV3-1/TRBV3-2,NA,CASSQRGSGNTIYF,TGTGCCAGCAGCCAACGGGGATCTGGAAACACCATATATTTT
NA,14,TRBJ2-2,TRBV5-1,NA,CASSLGGATGELFF,TGTGCCAGCAGCTTAGGGGGGGCCACCGGGGAGCTGTTTTTT
NA,11,TRBJ1-1,TRBV20-1,few,CSAKGDTEAFF,TGCAGTGCTAAGGGGGACACTGAAGCTTTCTTT
NA,13,TRBJ1-1,TRBV18,NA,CASSSRQGSEAFF,TGTGCCAGCTCATCCCGGCAGGGCAGTGAAGCTTTCTTT
TRBD1,17,TRBJ2-4,TRBV7-9,NA,CASSRGQGALAKNIQYF,TGTGCCAGCAGCCGGGGACAGGGGGCACTAGCCAAAAACATTCAGTACTTC
NA,14,TRBJ2-1,TRBV27,NA,CASSPTPGSNEQFF,TGTGCCAGCAGCCCTACCCCGGGGTCGAATGAGCAGTTCTTC
NA,17,TRBJ1-4,TRBV28,NA,CASTPRGASATNEKLFF,TGTGCCAGCACGCCGCGGGGGGCCAGTGCAACTAATGAAAAACTGTTTTTT
NA,14,TRBJ1-6,TRBV4-1,NA,CASSTADSYSPLHF,TGCGCCAGCAGCACCGCGGACAGTTATTCACCCCTCCACTTT
TRBD2,16,TRBJ2-1,TRBV5-4,NA,CASSGRTSGGWDEQFF,TGTGCCAGCAGTGGAAGGACTAGCGGGGGCTGGGATGAGCAGTTCTTC
TRBD2,14,TRBJ2-7,TRBV6-4,once,CASSEGAGGHEQYF,TGTGCCAGCAGTGAAGGTGCGGGGGGGCACGAGCAGTACTTC
NA,18,TRBJ2-6,TRBV3-1/TRBV3-2,NA,CASSPTGVRPSGANVLTF,TGTGCCAGCAGCCCAACGGGAGTCAGGCCCTCTGGGGCCAACGTCCTGACTTTC
NA,15,TRBJ1-1,TRBV2,NA,CASSPRVAGASEAFF,TGTGCCAGCAGCCCAAGGGTCGCGGGAGCCAGTGAAGCTTTCTTT
TRBD1,15,TRBJ1-4,TRBV4-2,few,CASSQVGQGGEKLFF,TGTGCCAGCAGCCAGGTTGGACAGGGCGGGGAAAAACTGTTTTTT
TRBD1,13,TRBJ1-4,TRBV5-1,NA,CASQTGDNEKLFF,TGCGCCAGCCAGACAGGGGATAATGAAAAACTGTTTTTT
TRBD2,15,TRBJ2-5,TRBV5-4,NA,CASSLFASGGETQYF,TGTGCCAGCAGCTTGTTTGCCTCGGGGGGGGAGACCCAGTACTTC
NA,10,TRBJ2-1,TRBV12-3/TRBV12-4,NA,CASSSGKEFF,TGTGCCAGCAGTTCGGGGAAAGAGTTCTTC
TRBD1,15,TRBJ1-5,TRBV7-2,NA,CASSPQGTSNQPQHF,TGTGCCAGCAGCCCACAGGGGACTAGCAATCAGCCCCAGCATTTT
TRBD1,17,TRBJ1-3,TRBV13,few,CASSDVNGDRAGNTIYF,TGTGCCAGCAGCGACGTGAATGGTGACAGGGCTGGAAACACCATATATTTT
TRBD1,14,TRBJ1-4,TRBV5-4,NA,CASSSRDRGVKLFF,TGTGCCAGCAGCAGCCGGGACAGGGGCGTGAAACTGTTTTTT
NA,14,TRBJ1-2,TRBV10-3,few,CAITSGTSAYGYTF,TGTGCCATCACTTCCGGGACAAGTGCTTATGGCTACACCTTC
NA,12,TRBJ1-1,TRBV18,NA,CASSSQGFEAFF,TGTGCCAGCTCGTCACAGGGTTTTGAGGCTTTCTTT
TRBD2,16,TRBJ2-3,TRBV4-2,NA,CASSLTSGQYTDTQYF,TGTGCCAGCAGCCTTACTAGCGGCCAATACACAGATACGCAGTATTTT
NA,15,TRBJ1-1,TRBV5-1,few,CASSLSLAENTEAFF,TGTGCCAGCAGCTTAAGCTTAGCTGAGAACACTGAAGCTTTCTTT